One sample yielded the 9 T cell receptor beta chains listed below, sequenced in a study of early T cells in non-severe SARS-CoV-2 infection. One entry per CDR3 protein, called by TCRdb with MiXCR from the 5' RACE reads. Of tens of thousands of distinct CDR3 sequences in the sample, over 4% were seen once. The specimen sequenced was whole blood. All receptors derive from an adult who was a healthcare worker with PCR-confirmed SARS-CoV-2 infection or an uninfected control (not recorded which).

V gene TRBV27 combines with J gene TRBJ2-3; D unclear. The CDR3 covers 13 residues. Germline V CDR1 and CDR2: MNHEY, SMNVEV (reference sequence). Trimming stripped 7 bases from V and 0 bases from J, with 8 bases between. Here the CDR3 reads CASIGESTDTQYF. In DNA, the CDR3 is TGTGCCAGCATCGGCGAAAGCACAGATACGCAGTATTTT.

This clonotype was observed a handful of times. The chain joins TRBV18 to TRBJ2-1; 8 bases are a match to TRBD1. Germline CDR1 KGHSH, CDR2 LQKENI. V shed 2 bases and J 3 bases; nucleotides not matched to a gene: 6. The CDR3 has 16 amino acids. The DNA of the CDR3 is TGTGCCAGCTCACCAGGACGACAGGGGAACTACAATGAGCAGTTCTTC. Translated: CASSPGRQGNYNEQFF.

This clonotype showed up just a few times. The chain has TRBV7-2 and TRBJ2-1, with D tentatively TRBD1 (6 bases). Per the germline V gene, CDR1 is SGHTA and CDR2 is FQGNSA. This CDR3 has 13 amino acids. Trimming removed 5 bases from V and 7 bases from J, with 12 bases in between. CDR3 amino acids: CASSINRVNEQFF. The CDR3 bases are TGTGCCAGCAGCATTAACAGGGTGAATGAGCAGTTCTTC.

This clonotype has ten or more counts. V and J are TRBV9 and TRBJ2-4; the D gene is possibly TRBD2 (7 bases). There are 17 residues in the CDR3. Germline V gene lookup returns CDR1 SGDLS and CDR2 YYNGEE. The V gene lost 0 bases and the J gene lost 0 bases, with 13 bases spanning the gap. The CDR3 here is CASSVGGGGEAKNIQYF. Here the CDR3 DNA reads TGTGCCAGCAGCGTAGGAGGCGGGGGCGAAGCCAAAAACATTCAGTACTTC.

This clonotype was observed a handful of times. This sequence joins TRBV24-1 and TRBJ2-5, with D possibly matching TRBD2 (5 bases). Trimming removed 5 bases at V and 0 bases at J, with 12 bases between. The germline CDR1 and CDR2 sequences are KGHDR and SFDVKD. The CDR3 contains 15 residues. The CDR3 loop reads CATSAGISYQETQYF. The DNA for the CDR3 is TGTGCCACCAGTGCGGGGATATCGTACCAAGAGACCCAGTACTTC.

The sample holds many counts of this clonotype. This chain joins TRBV7-9 and TRBJ2-7, with D unresolved. CDR3 length: 13 amino acids. The germline V gene encodes CDR1 SEHNR and CDR2 FQNEAQ (reference sequence). V lost 5 bases, J lost 10 bases, and 18 bases lay in between. CDR3 loop: CASSPLISWLQYF. The CDR3 nucleotides are TGTGCCAGCAGCCCCCTTATTTCTTGGTTACAGTACTTC. The variable domain in full, with the rest retrieved from reference TRBV7-9 and TRBJ2-7, is DTGVSQNPRHKITKRGQNVTFRCDPISEHNRLYWYRQTLGQGPEFLTYFQNEAQLEKSRLLSDRFSAERPKGSFSTLEIQRTEQGDSAMYLCASSPLISWLQYFGPGTRLTVT.

There are a few counts of this clonotype. The gene calls are TRBV20-1 and TRBJ2-7; a weak D match, TRBD2 (5 bases). The V end was cut by 5 bases, the J end by 7 bases, with 18 bases between. This CDR3 spans 13 amino acids. The germline V gene encodes CDR1 DFQATT and CDR2 SNEGSKA (reference sequence). The CDR3: CSARSSLDYEQYF. Here the CDR3 DNA reads TGCAGTGCTCGATCCTCACTAGATTATGAGCAGTACTTC.

In this sample, this clonotype turned up many times. The chain is built from TRBV7-2 and TRBJ1-1, with D uncertain. The CDR3 sequence is 13 residues long. V lost 1 base, J lost 4 bases, and 7 bases lay in between. Germline CDR1 and CDR2: SGHTA and FQGNSA. The CDR3 loop reads CASSLEGVTEAFF. The CDR3, as DNA: TGTGCCAGCAGCTTAGAGGGCGTCACTGAAGCTTTCTTT.

The rearrangement joins TRBV6-2 or TRBV6-3 to TRBJ2-7; weak D call: TRBD2 (5 bases). This CDR3 is 12 amino acids long. From germline, CDR1 is MNHEY and CDR2 SVGEGT. V was shortened by 7 bases and J by 7 bases, with 14 bases between the two germline ends. CDR3 sequence: CASKSEGWEQYF. The CDR3 DNA reads as TGTGCCAGCAAAAGTGAGGGATGGGAGCAGTACTTC.